This TCR beta chain was retrieved from a study of OX40 agonist ivuxolimab in advanced cancers. Looked up from germline, CDR1 is MDHEN and CDR2 is SYDVKM. Trimming removed 5 bases from V and 6 bases from J, with 17 bases in between. The length of the CDR3 is 15 residues. Profiled with immunoSEQ multiplex PCR; TCRdb holds only in-frame clones, not every one. This repertoire shows roughly 42,000 clones, roughly nine tenths found once; its top ten account for 25% to 30%. The TCR was taken from an adult with an advanced solid tumor such as melanoma, head and neck, liver or kidney cancer. V gene TRBV28 combines with J gene TRBJ1-5; weak D call: TRBD1 (5 bases). The sequenced sample was CD4+ or CD8+ T cells sorted from blood, obtained in a trial of the OX40 agonist ivuxolimab. DNA for the CDR3: TGTGCCAGCAGTCAGGACGGTTGGGGGAGTCAGCCCCAGCATTTT. This gives the protein CASSQDGWGSQPQHF. Full variable domain (rest looked up from reference TRBV28 and TRBJ1-5): DVKVTQSSRYLVKRTGEKVFLECVQDMDHENMFWYRQDPGLGLRLIYFSYDVKMKEKGDIPEGYSVSREKKERFSLILESASTNQTSMYLCASSQDGWGSQPQHFGDGTRLSIL.